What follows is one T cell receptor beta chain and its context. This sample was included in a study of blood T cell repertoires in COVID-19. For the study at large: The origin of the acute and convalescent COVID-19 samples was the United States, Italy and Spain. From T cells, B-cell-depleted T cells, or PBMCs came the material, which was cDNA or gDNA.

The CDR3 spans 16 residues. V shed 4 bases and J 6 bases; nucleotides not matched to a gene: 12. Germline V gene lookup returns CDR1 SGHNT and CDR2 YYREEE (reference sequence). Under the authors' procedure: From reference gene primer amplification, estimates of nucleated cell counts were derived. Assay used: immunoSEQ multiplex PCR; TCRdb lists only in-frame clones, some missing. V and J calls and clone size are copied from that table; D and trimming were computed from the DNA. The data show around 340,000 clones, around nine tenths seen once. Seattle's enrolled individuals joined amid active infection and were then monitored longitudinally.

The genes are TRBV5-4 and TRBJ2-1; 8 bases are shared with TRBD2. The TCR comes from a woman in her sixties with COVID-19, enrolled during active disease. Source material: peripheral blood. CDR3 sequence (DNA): TGTGCCAGCAGCCCCCTGGGTAGCGGGGCCTCCAATGAGCAGTTCTTC. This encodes CASSPLGSGASNEQFF.